These 20 T cell receptor beta chains share one sample of origin, sequenced in a study of blood T cell repertoires in COVID-19 (dated by TCRdb to the early 2020s). The method was the immunoSEQ multiplex PCR assay. TCRdb holds this immuneACCESS table with in-frame rearrangements only. Some clones are missing; in checked studies, unresolved V genes explain under half, and the rest has no known cause. For this sample there are some 170,000 clones; approximately 95% appear just once. Roughly 2.1% of the sample comes from the top ten. The specimen was peripheral blood. The receptors here all came from a woman aged 55-75 years with COVID-19, enrolled during active disease.

The chain combines TRBV18 with TRBJ1-1; TRBD1 aligns across 9 bases. The CDR3 has 14 residues. Germline loops: CDR1 KGHSH, CDR2 LQKENI. J was trimmed by 1 base and V by 6 bases; bases with no gene match: 3. DNA for the CDR3: TGTGCCAGCTCGCGGACAGGGGAGAACACTGAAGCTTTCTTT. This encodes CASSRTGENTEAFF.

The rearrangement links TRBV4-3 to TRBJ1-1, with TRBD1 matching 10 bases. Germline V gene data show CDR1 as LGHNA and CDR2 as YSLEER. The CDR3 has 16 residues. After removal of 4 bases from V and 0 bases from J, the junction contained 5 bases not matched to a gene. CDR3 nucleotides: TGCGCCAGCAGCCTGGAGGGACAGGGGATGAACACTGAAGCTTTCTTT. This gives the protein CASSLEGQGMNTEAFF.

J is TRBJ1-6 and V is TRBV5-4, with 11 nucleotides matching TRBD1. Per germline, CDR1 SGHNT and CDR2 YYREEE (reference sequence). Losses at the gene ends were 4 bases for V and 10 bases for J; bases not matched to a gene: 4. CDR3 size: 14 residues. CDR3 residues: CASSQDRGQSPLHF. As DNA, the CDR3 is TGTGCCAGCAGCCAGGACAGGGGGCAATCACCCCTCCACTTT. The whole variable domain, filled in from reference TRBV5-4 and TRBJ1-6, reads ETGVTQSPTHLIKTRGQQVTLRCSSQSGHNTVSWYQQALGQGPQFIFQYYREEENGRGNFPPRFSGLQFPNYSSELNVNALELDDSALYLCASSQDRGQSPLHFGNGTRLTVT.

This chain links TRBV9 with TRBJ2-1; TRBD2 agrees at 11 bases. The CDR3 extends over 14 amino acids. V shed 3 bases and J 6 bases; nucleotides not matched to a gene: 2. From germline, CDR1 is SGDLS and CDR2 YYNGEE. The CDR3 protein is CASSASGGPNEQFF. The CDR3 nucleotides are TGTGCCAGCAGCGCTAGCGGGGGGCCCAATGAGCAGTTCTTC.

This clone has only a few counts. The rearrangement joins TRBV10-3 to TRBJ2-7, with 9 bases aligning to TRBD1. Germline V gene sequence: CDR1 ENHRY, CDR2 SYGVKD. J gave up 4 bases and V 0 bases, and 1 base lay outside the gene matches. This CDR3 spans 14 amino acids. As DNA, the CDR3 is TGTGCCATCAGTGAGTCGGGACAGGGATACGAGCAGTACTTC. Protein: CAISESGQGYEQYF.

The chain combines TRBV11-2 with TRBJ1-3; the match to TRBD1 covers 8 bases. Germline V CDR1 and CDR2: SGHAT, FQNNGV. V trimming: 5 bases; J trimming: 1 base; junction bases outside the gene matches: 4. The CDR3 is made up of 15 amino acids. This chain's CDR3 is CASSIQGVSGNTIYF. CDR3 bases: TGTGCCAGCAGCATACAGGGGGTTTCTGGAAACACCATATATTTT.

In the case of this clone: At one end the junction does not follow the germline gene, possibly because of a read error. V and J are TRBV7-2 and TRBJ1-4; TRBD1 agrees at 9 bases. Germline lookup yields CDR1 SGHTA and CDR2 FQGNSA. The CDR3 has 14 residues. The CDR3: CASSLAAGDRACVF. The CDR3 DNA sequence: TGTGCCAGCAGCTTAGCGGCTGGGGACAGGGCGTGCGTTTTT.

The chain is built from TRBV5-8 and TRBJ1-2; D unclear. This CDR3 spans 14 amino acids. V was cut by 0 bases and J by 6 bases, with 12 bases left in between. Germline V CDR1 and CDR2: SGHTS, YDEGEE. Here the CDR3 DNA reads TGTGCCAGCAGCTTGGTAGGAGTTAGAAATGGCTACACCTTC. Its protein is CASSLVGVRNGYTF.

The table lists this clone with a count of one. This chain uses TRBV5-6 with TRBJ2-5; 12 positions match TRBD2. Germline-derived CDR1 and CDR2 are SGHDT and YYEEEE. This CDR3 is 18 amino acids long. The ends lost 4 bases at V and 1 base at J; junction bases unmatched: 11. In DNA form, the CDR3 reads TGTGCCAGCAGCCTGCGGGCTAGCGGGGGGGCGGTCCAAGAGACCCAGTACTTC. Amino acid sequence: CASSLRASGGAVQETQYF.

This clone has only one observation. The chain is built from TRBV6-5 and TRBJ1-2, with 7 bases lining up with TRBD1. There are 13 residues in the CDR3. The germline gives CDR1 MNHEY, CDR2 SVGAGI. Losses at the gene ends were 5 bases for V and 7 bases for J; bases not matched to a gene: 7. The DNA for the CDR3 is TGTGCCAGCAGTCTGGGGACAGACAGTGGCTACACCTTC. Its translation is CASSLGTDSGYTF.

The chain combines TRBV5-1 with TRBJ1-4, with TRBD1 matching over 7 bases. V gave up 4 bases and J gave up 4 bases; unmatched junction bases: 10. In germline, CDR1 is SGHRS, CDR2 YFSETQ. CDR3 length: 16 amino acids. This CDR3 is CASSPPGTALNEKLFF. The CDR3 coding sequence is TGCGCCAGCAGCCCGCCAGGGACAGCCCTTAATGAAAAACTGTTTTTT.

The J gene is TRBJ2-2, the V gene TRBV2, with D perhaps matching TRBD1 (5 bases). In germline, CDR1 is SNHLY, CDR2 FYNNEI. This CDR3 is built from 14 residues. Trimming stripped 7 bases from V and 1 base from J, with 10 bases between. The CDR3 DNA sequence: TGTGCCAGCATTGGGGCTAGGAACACCGGGGAGCTGTTTTTT. Its translation: CASIGARNTGELFF.

The genes are TRBV6-5 and TRBJ2-7; D is possibly TRBD2 (5 bases). CDR1 is MNHEY and CDR2 is SVGAGI in the germline V gene. The CDR3 has 15 amino acids. V lost 0 bases and J lost 5, with 14 bases in between. The CDR3 nucleotides are TGTGCCAGCAGTTACTCGTCGGGGTTGCGGAACGAGCAGTACTTC. Its protein product is CASSYSSGLRNEQYF.

The rearrangement links TRBV28 to TRBJ2-1; D may be TRBD2 (6 bases). Germline V gene lookup returns CDR1 MDHEN and CDR2 SYDVKM. This CDR3 comprises 13 residues. The V end lost 2 bases, the J end lost 8 bases, and 10 bases lay between the germline ends. This CDR3 is CASSLPGGDEQFF. In DNA form, the CDR3 reads TGTGCCAGCAGTTTACCGGGCGGGGATGAGCAGTTCTTC. Full variable domain (remainder filled in from reference TRBV28 and TRBJ2-1): DVKVTQSSRYLVKRTGEKVFLECVQDMDHENMFWYRQDPGLGLRLIYFSYDVKMKEKGDIPEGYSVSREKKERFSLILESASTNQTSMYLCASSLPGGDEQFFGPGTRLTVL.

This clone was seen a handful of times. This chain uses TRBV28 with TRBJ1-5; the D is unclear. V lost 5 bases and J 5 bases, leaving 19 bases between the germline ends. CDR3 length equals 16 residues. Per germline, CDR1 MDHEN and CDR2 SYDVKM. This CDR3 is CASSPAGSGLHQPQHF. CDR3 in DNA: TGTGCCAGCAGTCCCGCGGGTAGTGGCCTGCATCAGCCCCAGCATTTT.

The J gene is TRBJ1-1, the V gene TRBV9, with 10 bases identical to TRBD1. The germline V gene encodes CDR1 SGDLS and CDR2 YYNGEE. V lost 3 bases and J lost 6; bases outside the gene matches: 5. The CDR3 is made up of 14 amino acids. In nucleotides, the CDR3 is TGTGCCAGCAGCGCGGAGACAGGGGGCCCTGAAGCTTTCTTT. Residues: CASSAETGGPEAFF.

The rearrangement links TRBV19 to TRBJ1-1; D remains unclear. Germline CDR1 and CDR2: LNHDA and SQIVND (reference sequence). With 7 bases removed from V and 1 base from J, the gap between germline ends came to 10 bases. The CDR3 covers 13 residues. As DNA, the CDR3 is TGTGCCAGTATGGAGGGCCCGAACACTGAAGCTTTCTTT. As protein: CASMEGPNTEAFF.

This clone was seen once. The sample carries other DNA sequences with the same CDR3. The rearrangement uses TRBV7-2 and TRBJ1-1; D not certain. Trimming took 2 bases from V and 5 from J, leaving 6 bases between them. CDR1 and CDR2 (germline): SGHTA, FQGNSA. The length of the CDR3 is 12 residues. This CDR3 is CASSLPRTEAFF. The CDR3 nucleotides read TGTGCCAGCAGCTTACCGAGGACTGAAGCTTTCTTT.

In the case of this clone: The sample contains more than one DNA sequence encoding this CDR3. The chain has TRBV19 and TRBJ2-2; 7 positions match TRBD2. Unmatched junction bases numbered 4, after V lost 5 bases and J lost 1 base. CDR1 is LNHDA and CDR2 is SQIVND in the germline V gene (reference sequence). The length of the CDR3 is 15 residues. Here the CDR3 DNA reads TGTGCCAGTAGTCCCCCGGGGGGGAACACCGGGGAGCTGTTTTTT. It translates to CASSPPGGNTGELFF.

The chain has TRBV7-2 and TRBJ2-1; 10 positions agree with TRBD2. This CDR3 contains 19 residues. CDR1 SGHTA and CDR2 FQGNSA come from the germline V gene. The ends lost 0 bases at V and 0 bases at J; junction bases unmatched: 8. This CDR3 is CASSLAVAGGHPSYNEQFF. CDR3 bases: TGTGCCAGCAGCTTAGCCGTAGCGGGGGGCCACCCCTCCTACAATGAGCAGTTCTTC.